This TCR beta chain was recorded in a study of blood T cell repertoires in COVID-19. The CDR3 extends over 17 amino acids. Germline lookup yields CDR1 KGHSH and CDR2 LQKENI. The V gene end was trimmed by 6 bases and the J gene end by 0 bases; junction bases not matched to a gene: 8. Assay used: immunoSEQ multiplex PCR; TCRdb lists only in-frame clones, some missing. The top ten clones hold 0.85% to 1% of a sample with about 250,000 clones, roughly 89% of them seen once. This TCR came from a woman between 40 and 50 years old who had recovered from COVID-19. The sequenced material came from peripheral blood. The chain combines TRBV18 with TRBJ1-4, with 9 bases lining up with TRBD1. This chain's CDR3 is CASSPGQGLATNEKLFF. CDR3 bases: TGTGCCAGCTCGCCGGGACAGGGACTAGCAACTAATGAAAAACTGTTTTTT.